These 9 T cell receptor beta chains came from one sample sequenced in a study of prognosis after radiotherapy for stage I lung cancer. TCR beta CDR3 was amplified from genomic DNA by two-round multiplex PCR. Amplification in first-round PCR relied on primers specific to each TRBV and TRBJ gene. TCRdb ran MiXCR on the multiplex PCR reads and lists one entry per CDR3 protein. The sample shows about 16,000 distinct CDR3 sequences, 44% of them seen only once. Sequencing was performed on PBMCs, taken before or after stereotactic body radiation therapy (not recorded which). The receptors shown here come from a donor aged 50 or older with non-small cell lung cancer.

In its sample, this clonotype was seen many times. CDR3 loop: CASSQYFTGELFF. CDR3 sequence (DNA): TGTGCCAGCAGCCAATACTTTACCGGGGAGCTGTTTTTT. This rearrangement joins TRBV7-6 to TRBJ2-2; D uncertain. CDR1 and CDR2 (germline): SGHVS, FNYEAQ. The germline V and J ends were trimmed by 5 bases and 5 bases, with 9 bases remaining between them. The length of the CDR3 is 13 residues. Looking up the rest from reference TRBV7-6 and TRBJ2-2 gives the full variable domain: GAGVSQSPRYKVTKRGQDVALRCDPISGHVSLYWYRQALGQGPEFLTYFNYEAQQDKSGLPNDRFSAERPEGSISTLTIQRTEQRDSAMYRCASSQYFTGELFFGEGSRLTVL.

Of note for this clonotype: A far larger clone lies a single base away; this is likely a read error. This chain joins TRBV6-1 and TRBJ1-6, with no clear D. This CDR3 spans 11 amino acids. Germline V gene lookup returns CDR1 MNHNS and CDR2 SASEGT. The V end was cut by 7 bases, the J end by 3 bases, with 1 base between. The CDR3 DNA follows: TGTGCCAGCAACTATAATTCACCCCTCCACTTT. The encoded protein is CASNYNSPLHF.

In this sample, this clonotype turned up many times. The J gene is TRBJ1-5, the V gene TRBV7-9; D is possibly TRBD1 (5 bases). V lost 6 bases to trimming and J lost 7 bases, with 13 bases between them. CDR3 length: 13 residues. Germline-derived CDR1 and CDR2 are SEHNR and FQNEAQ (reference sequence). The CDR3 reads CASRRKGSQPQHF. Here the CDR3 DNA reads TGTGCCAGCAGGAGGAAGGGGAGCCAGCCCCAGCATTTT.

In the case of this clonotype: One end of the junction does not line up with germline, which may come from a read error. DNA of the CDR3: TGTGCCAGCAGGGACCAGACAGGGTACACTGAATCTTTCTTT. This sequence encodes CASRDQTGYTESFF. The chain carries TRBV6-1 and TRBJ1-1; 7 bases are a match to TRBD1. The CDR3 is 14 residues long. Germline V gene lookup returns CDR1 MNHNS and CDR2 SASEGT.

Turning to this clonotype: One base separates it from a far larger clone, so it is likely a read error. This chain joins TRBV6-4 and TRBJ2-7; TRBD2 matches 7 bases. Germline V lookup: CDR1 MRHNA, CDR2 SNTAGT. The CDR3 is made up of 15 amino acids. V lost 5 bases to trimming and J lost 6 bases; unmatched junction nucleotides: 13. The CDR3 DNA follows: TGTGCCAGCAGTCCGACTAGCTGGAGAAGTTTCGAGCAGTACTTC. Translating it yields CASSPTSWRSFEQYF.

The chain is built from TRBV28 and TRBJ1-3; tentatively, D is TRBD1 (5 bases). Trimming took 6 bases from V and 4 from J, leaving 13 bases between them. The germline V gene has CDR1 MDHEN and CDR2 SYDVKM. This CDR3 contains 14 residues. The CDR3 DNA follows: TGTGCCAGCAGGAACGGGGGACCCGGAAACACCATATATTTT. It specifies CASRNGGPGNTIYF.

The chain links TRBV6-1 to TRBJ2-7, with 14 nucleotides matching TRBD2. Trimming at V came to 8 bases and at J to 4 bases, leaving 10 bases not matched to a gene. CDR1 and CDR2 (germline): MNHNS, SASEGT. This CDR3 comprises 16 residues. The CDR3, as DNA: TGTGCCAGCGGACCGGGACTAGCGGGGGTCGTATACGAGCAGTACTTC. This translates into CASGPGLAGVVYEQYF.

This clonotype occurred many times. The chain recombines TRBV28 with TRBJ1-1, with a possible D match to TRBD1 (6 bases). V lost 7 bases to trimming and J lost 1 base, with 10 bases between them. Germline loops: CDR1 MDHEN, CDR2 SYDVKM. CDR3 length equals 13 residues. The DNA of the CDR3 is TGTGCCAGCATCCGGACAGAGAACACTGAAGCTTTCTTT. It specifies CASIRTENTEAFF.

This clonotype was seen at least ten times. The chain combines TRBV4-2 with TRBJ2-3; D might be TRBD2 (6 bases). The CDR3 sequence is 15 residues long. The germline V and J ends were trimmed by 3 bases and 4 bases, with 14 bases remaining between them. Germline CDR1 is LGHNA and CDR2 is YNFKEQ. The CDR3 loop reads CASSQGGEAADTQYF. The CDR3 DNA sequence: TGTGCCAGCAGCCAGGGGGGAGAGGCGGCAGATACGCAGTATTTT.